The source of this T cell receptor beta chain is a study of response to subunit inactivated influenza vaccine. General study results and limits: After each seasonal influenza vaccination, few new T cells are recruited, the authors suggested.

On this clonotype itself: Its antigen is as yet unknown.

The CDR3 length is 14 residues. The germline V gene encodes CDR1 SNHLY and CDR2 FYNNEI. V was pared by 4 bases and J by 4 bases, with 14 bases between. TCRdb analysed the RT-PCR reads with MiXCR anew, one entry per CDR3 protein. The sample records about 500,000 distinct CDR3 sequences, approximately 16% being singletons. V and J are TRBV2 and TRBJ2-7; weak D call: TRBD1 (5 bases). This sample comprised CD4+ T cells sorted from PBMCs, obtained roughly 24 months after vaccination. This TCR derives from a man between 50 and 70 years old who received an inactivated influenza vaccine. CDR3 coding DNA: TGTGCCAGCAGTGTTTCGCCAGGGCCATACGAGCAGTACTTC. Translation gives CASSVSPGPYEQYF.